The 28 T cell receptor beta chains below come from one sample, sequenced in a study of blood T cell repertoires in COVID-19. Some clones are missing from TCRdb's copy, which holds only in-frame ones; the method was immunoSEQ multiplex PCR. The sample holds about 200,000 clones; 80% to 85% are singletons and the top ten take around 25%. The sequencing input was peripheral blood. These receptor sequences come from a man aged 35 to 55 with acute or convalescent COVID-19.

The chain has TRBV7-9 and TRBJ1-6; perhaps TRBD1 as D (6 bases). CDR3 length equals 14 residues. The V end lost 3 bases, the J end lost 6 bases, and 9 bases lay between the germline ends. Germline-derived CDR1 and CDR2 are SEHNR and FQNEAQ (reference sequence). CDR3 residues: CASSFGQSNSPLHF. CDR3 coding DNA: TGTGCCAGCAGCTTTGGACAGAGTAATTCACCCCTCCACTTT.

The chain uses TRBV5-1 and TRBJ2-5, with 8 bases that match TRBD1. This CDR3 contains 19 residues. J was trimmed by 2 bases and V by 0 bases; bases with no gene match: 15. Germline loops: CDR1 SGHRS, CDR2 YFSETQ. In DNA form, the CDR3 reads TGCGCCAGCAGCTTGGTCCCCTCCGGACAGGGCGGTGGTCAAGAGACCCAGTACTTC. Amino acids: CASSLVPSGQGGGQETQYF.

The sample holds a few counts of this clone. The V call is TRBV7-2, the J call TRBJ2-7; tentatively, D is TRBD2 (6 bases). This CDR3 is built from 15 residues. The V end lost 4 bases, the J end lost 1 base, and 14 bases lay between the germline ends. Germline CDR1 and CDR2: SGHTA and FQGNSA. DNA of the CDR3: TGTGCCAGCAGCTATAAAGGGGAGGAGTCCTACGAGCAGTACTTC. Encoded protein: CASSYKGEESYEQYF. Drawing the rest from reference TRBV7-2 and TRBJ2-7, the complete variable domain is GAGVSQSPSNKVTEKGKDVELRCDPISGHTALYWYRQSLGQGLEFLIYFQGNSAPDKSGLPSDRFSAERTGGSVSTLTIQRTQQEDSAVYLCASSYKGEESYEQYFGPGTRLTVT.

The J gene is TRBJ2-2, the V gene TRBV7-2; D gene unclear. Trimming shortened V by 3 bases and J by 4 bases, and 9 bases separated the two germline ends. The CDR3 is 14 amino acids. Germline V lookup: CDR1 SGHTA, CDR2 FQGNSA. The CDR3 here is CASSLMIGTGELFF. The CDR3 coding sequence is TGTGCCAGCAGCTTGATGATCGGCACCGGGGAGCTGTTTTTT.

The CDR3 DNA is TGTGCCAGCAGCTTGGGGTGGGACAGTTTTTATGGCTACACCTTC. Translation gives CASSLGWDSFYGYTF. V is TRBV5-5 and J is TRBJ1-2, with 7 bases identical to TRBD1. CDR3 length: 15 residues. V lost 0 bases to trimming and J lost 5 bases; unmatched junction nucleotides: 7. In germline, CDR1 is SGHKS, CDR2 YYEKEE (reference sequence).

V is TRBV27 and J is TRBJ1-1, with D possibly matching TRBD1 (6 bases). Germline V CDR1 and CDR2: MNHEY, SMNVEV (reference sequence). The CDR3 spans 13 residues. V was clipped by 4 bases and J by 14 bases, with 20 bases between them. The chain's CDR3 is CASSSISGARPFF. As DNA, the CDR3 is TGTGCCAGCAGTTCCATCTCAGGGGCCCGACCCTTCTTT.

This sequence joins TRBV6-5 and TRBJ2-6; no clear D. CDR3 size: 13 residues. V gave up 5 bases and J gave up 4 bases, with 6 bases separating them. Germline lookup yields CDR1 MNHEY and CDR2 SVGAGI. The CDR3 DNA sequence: TGTGCCAGCAGTACTGCGGGGGCCAACGTCCTGACTTTC. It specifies CASSTAGANVLTF.

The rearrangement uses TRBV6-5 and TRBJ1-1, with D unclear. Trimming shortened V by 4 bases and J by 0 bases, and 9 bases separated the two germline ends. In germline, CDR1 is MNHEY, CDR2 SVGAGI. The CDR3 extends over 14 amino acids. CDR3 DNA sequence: TGTGCCAGCAGTTCCGATACAGTGAACACTGAAGCTTTCTTT. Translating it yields CASSSDTVNTEAFF.

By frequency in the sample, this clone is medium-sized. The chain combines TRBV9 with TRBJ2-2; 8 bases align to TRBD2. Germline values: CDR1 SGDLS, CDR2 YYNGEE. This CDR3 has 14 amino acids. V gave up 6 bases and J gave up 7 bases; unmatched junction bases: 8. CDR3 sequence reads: CASTMTSVNGELFF. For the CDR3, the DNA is TGTGCCAGCACGATGACTAGCGTTAACGGGGAGCTGTTTTTT.

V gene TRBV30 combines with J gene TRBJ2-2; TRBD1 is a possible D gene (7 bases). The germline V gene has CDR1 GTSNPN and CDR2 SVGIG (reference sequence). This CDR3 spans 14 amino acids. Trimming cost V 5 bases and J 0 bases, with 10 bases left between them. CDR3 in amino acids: CAWAGQSNTGELFF. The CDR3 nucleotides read TGTGCCTGGGCGGGACAGTCGAACACCGGGGAGCTGTTTTTT.

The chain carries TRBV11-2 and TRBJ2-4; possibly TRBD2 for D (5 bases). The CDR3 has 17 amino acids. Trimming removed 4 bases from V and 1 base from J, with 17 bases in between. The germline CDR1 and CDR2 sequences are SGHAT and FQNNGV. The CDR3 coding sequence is TGTGCCAGCAGCTCCCTCGGGGTAGGGATCGCCAAAAACATTCAGTACTTC. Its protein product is CASSSLGVGIAKNIQYF.

CDR3 nucleotides: TGTGCCAGCAGTGAACGGTACACTGAAGCTTTCTTT. Translation gives CASSERYTEAFF. The chain couples TRBV2 to TRBJ1-1; D is uncertain. CDR3 size: 12 residues. From germline, CDR1 is SNHLY and CDR2 FYNNEI. Trimming took 2 bases from V and 3 from J, leaving 4 bases between them.

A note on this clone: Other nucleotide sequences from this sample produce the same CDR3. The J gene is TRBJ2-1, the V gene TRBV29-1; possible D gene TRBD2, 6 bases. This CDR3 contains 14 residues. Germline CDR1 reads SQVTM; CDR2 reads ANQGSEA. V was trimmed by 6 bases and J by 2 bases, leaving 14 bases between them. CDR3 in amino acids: CSVSGTSTYNEQFF. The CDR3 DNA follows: TGCAGCGTGTCCGGGACTTCCACCTACAATGAGCAGTTCTTC.

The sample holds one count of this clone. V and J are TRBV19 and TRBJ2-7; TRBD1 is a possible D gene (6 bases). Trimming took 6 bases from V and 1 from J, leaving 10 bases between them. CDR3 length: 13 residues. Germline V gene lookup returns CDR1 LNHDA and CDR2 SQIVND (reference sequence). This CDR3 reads CASRDRNSYEQYF. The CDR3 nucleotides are TGTGCCAGTAGAGACAGGAATTCCTACGAGCAGTACTTC.

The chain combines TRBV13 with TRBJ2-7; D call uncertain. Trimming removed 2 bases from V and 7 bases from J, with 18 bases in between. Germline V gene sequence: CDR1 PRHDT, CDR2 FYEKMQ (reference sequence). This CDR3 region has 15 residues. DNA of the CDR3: TGTGCCAGCAGCTTAACTCCAGAGTTGGTGAGGGAGCAGTACTTC. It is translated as CASSLTPELVREQYF. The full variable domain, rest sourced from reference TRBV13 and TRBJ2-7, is AAGVIQSPRHLIKEKRETATLKCYPIPRHDTVYWYQQGPGQDPQFLISFYEKMQSDKGSIPDRFSAQQFSDYHSELNMSSLELGDSALYFCASSLTPELVREQYFGPGTRLTVT.

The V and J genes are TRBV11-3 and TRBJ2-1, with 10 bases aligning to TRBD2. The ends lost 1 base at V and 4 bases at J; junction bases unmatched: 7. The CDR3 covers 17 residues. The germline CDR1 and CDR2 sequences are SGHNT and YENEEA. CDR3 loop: CASSLGTGTSVYNEQFF. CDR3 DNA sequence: TGTGCCAGCAGCTTAGGGACCGGGACTAGCGTTTACAATGAGCAGTTCTTC.

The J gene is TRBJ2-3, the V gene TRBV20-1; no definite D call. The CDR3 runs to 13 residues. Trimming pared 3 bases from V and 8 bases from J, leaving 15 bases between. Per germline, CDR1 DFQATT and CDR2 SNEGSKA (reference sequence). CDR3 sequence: CSASLLEYGTQYF. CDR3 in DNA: TGCAGTGCTAGTTTGCTAGAGTACGGTACGCAGTATTTT.

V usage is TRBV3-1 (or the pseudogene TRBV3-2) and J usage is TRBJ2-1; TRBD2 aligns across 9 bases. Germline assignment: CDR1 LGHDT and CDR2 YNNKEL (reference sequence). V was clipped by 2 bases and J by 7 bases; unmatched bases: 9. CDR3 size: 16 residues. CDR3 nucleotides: TGTGCCAGCAGCCAACTGACTAGCGGAATTTTTAATGAGCAGTTCTTC. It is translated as CASSQLTSGIFNEQFF.

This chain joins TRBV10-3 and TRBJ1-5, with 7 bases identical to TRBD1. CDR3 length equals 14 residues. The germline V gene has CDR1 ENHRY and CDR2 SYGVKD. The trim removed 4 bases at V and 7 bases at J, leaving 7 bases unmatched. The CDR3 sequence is CAISVGTDRQPQHF. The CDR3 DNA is TGTGCCATCAGTGTCGGGACAGACCGACAGCCCCAGCATTTT.

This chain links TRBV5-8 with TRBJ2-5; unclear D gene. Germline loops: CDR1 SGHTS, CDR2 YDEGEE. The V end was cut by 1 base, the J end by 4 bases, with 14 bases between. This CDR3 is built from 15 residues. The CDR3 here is CASSLRQANRETQYF. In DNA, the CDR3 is TGTGCCAGCAGCTTGCGCCAGGCGAACCGAGAGACCCAGTACTTC.

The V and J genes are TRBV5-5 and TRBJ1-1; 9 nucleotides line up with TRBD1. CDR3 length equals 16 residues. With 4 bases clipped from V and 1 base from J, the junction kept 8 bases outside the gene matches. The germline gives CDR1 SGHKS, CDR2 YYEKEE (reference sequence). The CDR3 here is CASSLKLTGGNTEAFF. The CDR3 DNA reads TGTGCCAGCAGCCTAAAACTGACAGGGGGGAACACTGAAGCTTTCTTT.

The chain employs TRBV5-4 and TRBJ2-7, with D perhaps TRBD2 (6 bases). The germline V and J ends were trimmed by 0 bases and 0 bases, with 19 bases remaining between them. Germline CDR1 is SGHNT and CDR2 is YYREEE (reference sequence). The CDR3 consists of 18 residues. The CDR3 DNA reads TGTGCCAGCAGCTTGGAAGGAACTAGCTCTGCGAGCTCCTACGAGCAGTACTTC. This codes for CASSLEGTSSASSYEQYF.

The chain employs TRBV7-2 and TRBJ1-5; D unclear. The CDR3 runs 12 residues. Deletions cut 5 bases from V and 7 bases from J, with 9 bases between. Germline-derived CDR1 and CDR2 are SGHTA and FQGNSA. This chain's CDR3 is CASSQRGQPQHF. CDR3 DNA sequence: TGTGCCAGCAGCCAAAGAGGCCAGCCCCAGCATTTT.

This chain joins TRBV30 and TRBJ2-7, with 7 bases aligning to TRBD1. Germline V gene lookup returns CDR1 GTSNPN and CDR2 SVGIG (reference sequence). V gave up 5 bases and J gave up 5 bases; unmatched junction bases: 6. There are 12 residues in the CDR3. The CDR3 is CAWEVTGNEQYF. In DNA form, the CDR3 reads TGTGCCTGGGAAGTGACAGGGAACGAGCAGTACTTC.

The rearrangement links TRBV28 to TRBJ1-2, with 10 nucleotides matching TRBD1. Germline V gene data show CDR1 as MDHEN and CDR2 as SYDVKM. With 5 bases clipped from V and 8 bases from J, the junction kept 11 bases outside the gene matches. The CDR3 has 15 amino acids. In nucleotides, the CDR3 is TGTGCCAGCAGTGGATGGGACAGGGGAATTGGGGGCTACACCTTC. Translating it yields CASSGWDRGIGGYTF.

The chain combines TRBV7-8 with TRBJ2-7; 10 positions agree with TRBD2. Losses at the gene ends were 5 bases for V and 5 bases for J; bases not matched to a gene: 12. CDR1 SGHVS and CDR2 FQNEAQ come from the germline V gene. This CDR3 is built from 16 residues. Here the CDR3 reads CASSHDSGLAVHEQYF. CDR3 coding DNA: TGTGCCAGCAGCCACGACAGCGGACTAGCGGTTCACGAGCAGTACTTC.

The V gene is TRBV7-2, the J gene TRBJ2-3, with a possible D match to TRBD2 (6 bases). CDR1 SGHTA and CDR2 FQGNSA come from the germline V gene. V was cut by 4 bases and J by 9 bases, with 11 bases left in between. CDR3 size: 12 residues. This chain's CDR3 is CASSYARGTQYF. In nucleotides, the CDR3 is TGTGCCAGCAGCTACGCACGGGGGACGCAGTATTTT.

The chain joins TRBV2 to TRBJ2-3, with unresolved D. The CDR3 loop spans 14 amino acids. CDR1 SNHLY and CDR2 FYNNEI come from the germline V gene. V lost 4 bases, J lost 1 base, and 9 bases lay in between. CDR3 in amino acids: CASSVNSGTDTQYF. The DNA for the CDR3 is TGTGCCAGCAGTGTCAACAGTGGCACAGATACGCAGTATTTT.